This TCR beta chain was recorded in a study of cytotoxic CD8 clonotypes in ibrutinib-treated CLL. Regarding the study as a whole: Public clonotypes were seen rarely and were contracted or stable on treatment. Ibrutinib response saw clonality rise, and progression saw it return toward baseline. Exceeding age-matched healthy donors, baseline clonality also tracked the counts of circulating CD8+ T cells.

Remarks on this clone: Its antigen is still unknown.

V was pared by 1 base and J by 0 bases, with 8 bases between. The CDR3 runs 15 residues. Germline CDR1 is LNHDA and CDR2 is SQIVND (reference sequence). Clones were sequenced by immunoSEQ multiplex PCR, and TCRdb holds only the in-frame ones, with some missing. The profile shows 150,000 to 200,000 clones, about 88% of them singletons. The rearrangement joins TRBV19 to TRBJ2-3; D call uncertain. The starting material was PBMCs, obtained at disease progression, from a patient treated with ibrutinib. The source is a human donor with chronic lymphocytic leukemia. Here the CDR3 DNA reads TGTGCCAGTAGTATAGGACAATTGAGCACAGATACGCAGTATTTT. Its protein is CASSIGQLSTDTQYF.